This is a list of T cell receptor beta chains from one sample in a study of shared clonotypes between healthy human individuals. Data came from immunoSEQ multiplex PCR; TCRdb stores just in-frame clones and leaves some out. The profile covers 1,500,000 or so clones, with 96% appearing a single time and 0.95% to 1.5% taken by the ten largest. The sample consisted of naive CD4+ T cells sorted from blood. The source is a young man in good health. The CDR3 runs from the conserved cysteine through the conserved F or W. D genes are given only for firm matches. Size values are once, few and many counts, or a class for expanded clones, and some rows have none.

clone_size j_call v_call d_call cdr3_aa
- TRBJ2-1 TRBV7-3 TRBD2 CASSLTRASGSLDEQFF
- TRBJ1-1 TRBV9 - CASSVQADWNAEAFF
- TRBJ2-2 TRBV10-1 - CASSDSRPNTGELFF
- TRBJ1-1 TRBV20-1 - CSETANTEAFF
- TRBJ1-4 TRBV28 - CASSPAGATNEKLFF
- TRBJ2-5 TRBV4-1 TRBD2 CASSRLGLAGGETQYF
- TRBJ2-1 TRBV5-5 TRBD1 CASRDRVAYNEQFF
few TRBJ2-3 TRBV29-1 - CSVGADTQYF
- TRBJ2-7 TRBV27 - CASSPRRTGFGEQYF
once TRBJ2-1 TRBV27 - CASSFRDRFYNEQFF
- TRBJ2-2 TRBV30 - CAWSPTGQITGELFF